This T cell receptor (beta chain) derives from a study of CD8 T cells in Susac syndrome. Negative isolation was used for CD8+ and CD4+ T cells, and FACS enrichment was applied to TEMRA cells. Trimming cost V 10 bases and J 1 base, with 17 bases left between them. Germline V gives CDR1 SGHDT, CDR2 YYEEEE. The CDR3 spans 14 residues. An amount of RNA that ranged from roughly 0.5 to 1 ug was reverse transcribed with random hexamers. TCRdb independently ran MiXCR on the immunoSEQ multiplex PCR reads; one entry per CDR3 protein. The sample has about 140,000 distinct CDR3 sequences, 90% to 95% seen once. The V and J genes are TRBV5-6 and TRBJ1-1; D might be TRBD1 (5 bases). The sequenced material came from CD4+ T cells from PBMCs. The sequence was obtained from a human donor with multiple sclerosis. Here the CDR3 reads CAGPQTETNTEAFF. Here the CDR3 DNA reads TGTGCCGGACCTCAGACAGAGACGAACACTGAAGCTTTCTTT. Supplemented by reference TRBV5-6 and TRBJ1-1, the full variable domain reads DAGVTQSPTHLIKTRGQQVTLRCSPKSGHDTVSWYQQALGQGPQFIFQYYEEEERQRGNFPDRFSGHQFPNYSSELNVNALLLGDSALYLCAGPQTETNTEAFFGQGTRLTVV.